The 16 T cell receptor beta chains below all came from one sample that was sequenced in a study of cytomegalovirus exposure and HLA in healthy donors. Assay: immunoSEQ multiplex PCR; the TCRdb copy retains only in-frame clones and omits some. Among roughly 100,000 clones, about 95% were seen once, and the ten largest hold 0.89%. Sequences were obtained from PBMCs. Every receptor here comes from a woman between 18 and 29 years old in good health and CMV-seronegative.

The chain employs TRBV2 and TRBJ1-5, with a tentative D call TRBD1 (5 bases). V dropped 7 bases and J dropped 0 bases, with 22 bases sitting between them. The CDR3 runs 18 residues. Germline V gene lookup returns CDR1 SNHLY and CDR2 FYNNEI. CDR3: CASMQGRGGGNSNQPQHF. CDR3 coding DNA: TGTGCCAGCATGCAGGGTCGCGGTGGGGGGAATAGCAATCAGCCCCAGCATTTT.

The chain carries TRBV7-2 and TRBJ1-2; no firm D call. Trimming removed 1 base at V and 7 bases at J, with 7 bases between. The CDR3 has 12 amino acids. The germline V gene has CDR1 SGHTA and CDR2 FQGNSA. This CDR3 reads CASSLGRGGYTF. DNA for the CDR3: TGTGCCAGCAGCTTAGGGCGGGGTGGCTACACCTTC.

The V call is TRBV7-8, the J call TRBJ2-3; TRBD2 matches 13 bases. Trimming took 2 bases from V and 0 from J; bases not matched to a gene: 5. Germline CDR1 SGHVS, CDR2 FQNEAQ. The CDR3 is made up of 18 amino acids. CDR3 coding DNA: TGTGCCAGCAGCTTACGGACTAGCGGGGGTGCTAGCACAGATACGCAGTATTTT. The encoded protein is CASSLRTSGGASTDTQYF.

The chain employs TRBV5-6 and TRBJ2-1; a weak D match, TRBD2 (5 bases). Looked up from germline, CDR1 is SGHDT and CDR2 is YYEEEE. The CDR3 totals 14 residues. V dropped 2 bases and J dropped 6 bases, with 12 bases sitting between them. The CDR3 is CASSLTSSVNEQFF. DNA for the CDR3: TGTGCCAGCAGCTTAACTAGTAGCGTCAATGAGCAGTTCTTC. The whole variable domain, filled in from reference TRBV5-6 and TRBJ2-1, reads DAGVTQSPTHLIKTRGQQVTLRCSPKSGHDTVSWYQQALGQGPQFIFQYYEEEERQRGNFPDRFSGHQFPNYSSELNVNALLLGDSALYLCASSLTSSVNEQFFGPGTRLTVL.

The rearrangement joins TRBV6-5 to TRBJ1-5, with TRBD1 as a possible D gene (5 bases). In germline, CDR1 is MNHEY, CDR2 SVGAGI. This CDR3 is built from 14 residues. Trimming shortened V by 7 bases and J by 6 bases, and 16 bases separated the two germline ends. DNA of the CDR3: TGTGCCAGCACCCCGGGGGGGAGGGTTCAGCCCCAGCATTTT. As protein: CASTPGGRVQPQHF.

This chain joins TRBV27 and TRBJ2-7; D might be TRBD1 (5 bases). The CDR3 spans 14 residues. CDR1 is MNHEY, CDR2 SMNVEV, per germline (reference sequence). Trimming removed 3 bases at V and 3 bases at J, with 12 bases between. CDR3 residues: CASSFGRTGYEQYF. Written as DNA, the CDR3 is TGTGCCAGCAGTTTTGGAAGAACAGGCTACGAGCAGTACTTC.

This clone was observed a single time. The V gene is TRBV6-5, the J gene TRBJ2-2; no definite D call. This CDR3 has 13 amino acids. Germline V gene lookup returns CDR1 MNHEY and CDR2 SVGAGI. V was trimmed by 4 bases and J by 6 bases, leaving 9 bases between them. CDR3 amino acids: CASSFLGAGELFF. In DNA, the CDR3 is TGTGCCAGCAGTTTTTTAGGAGCCGGGGAGCTGTTTTTT.

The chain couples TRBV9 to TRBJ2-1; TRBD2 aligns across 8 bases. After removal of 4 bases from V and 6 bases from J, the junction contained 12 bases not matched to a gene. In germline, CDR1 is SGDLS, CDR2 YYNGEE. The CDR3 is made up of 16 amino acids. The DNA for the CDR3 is TGTGCCAGCAGCAAACTAGGACTAGCACCCCTCAATGAGCAGTTCTTC. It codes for CASSKLGLAPLNEQFF.

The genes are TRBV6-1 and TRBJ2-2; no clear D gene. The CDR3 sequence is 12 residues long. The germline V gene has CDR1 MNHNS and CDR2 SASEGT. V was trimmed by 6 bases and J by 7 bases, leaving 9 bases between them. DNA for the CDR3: TGTGCCAGCAGACCCCCGGTCGGGGAGCTGTTTTTT. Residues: CASRPPVGELFF.

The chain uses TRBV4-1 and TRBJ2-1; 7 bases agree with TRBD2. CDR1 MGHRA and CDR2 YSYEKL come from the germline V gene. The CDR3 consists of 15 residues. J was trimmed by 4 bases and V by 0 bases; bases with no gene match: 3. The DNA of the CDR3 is TGCGCCAGCAGCCAAGATAAGGGAGGGTACAATGAGCAGTTCTTC. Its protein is CASSQDKGGYNEQFF.

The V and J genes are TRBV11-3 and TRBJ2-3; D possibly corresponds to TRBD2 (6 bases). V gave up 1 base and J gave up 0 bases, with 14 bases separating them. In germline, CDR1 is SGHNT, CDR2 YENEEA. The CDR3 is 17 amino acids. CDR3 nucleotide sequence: TGTGCCAGCAGCTTAGGAGGCTGGGCGGGGAGCACAGATACGCAGTATTTT. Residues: CASSLGGWAGSTDTQYF.

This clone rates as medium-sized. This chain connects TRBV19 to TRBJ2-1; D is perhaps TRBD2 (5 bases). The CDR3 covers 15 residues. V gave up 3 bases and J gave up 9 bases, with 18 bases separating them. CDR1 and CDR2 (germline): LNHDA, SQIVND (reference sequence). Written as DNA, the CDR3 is TGTGCCAGTAGTATGGCGGCCGCCGGAGGAGGTGAGCAGTTCTTC. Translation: CASSMAAAGGGEQFF.

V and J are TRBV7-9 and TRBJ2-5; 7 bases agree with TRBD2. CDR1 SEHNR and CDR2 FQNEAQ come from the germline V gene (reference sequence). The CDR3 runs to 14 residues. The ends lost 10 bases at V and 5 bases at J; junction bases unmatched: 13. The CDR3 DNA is TGTGCCATGGGAAGCGGGAAATTCGATGAGACCCAGTACTTC. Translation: CAMGSGKFDETQYF.

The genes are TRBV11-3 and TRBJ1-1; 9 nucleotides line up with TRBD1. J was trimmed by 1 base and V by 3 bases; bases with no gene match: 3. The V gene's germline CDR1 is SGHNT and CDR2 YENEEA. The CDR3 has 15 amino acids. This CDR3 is CASSFGTGRNTEAFF. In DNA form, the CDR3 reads TGTGCCAGCAGCTTCGGGACAGGGAGGAACACTGAAGCTTTCTTT. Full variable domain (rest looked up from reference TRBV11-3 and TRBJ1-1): EAGVVQSPRYKIIEKKQPVAFWCNPISGHNTLYWYLQNLGQGPELLIRYENEEAVDDSQLPKDRFSAERLKGVDSTLKIQPAELGDSAVYLCASSFGTGRNTEAFFGQGTRLTVV.

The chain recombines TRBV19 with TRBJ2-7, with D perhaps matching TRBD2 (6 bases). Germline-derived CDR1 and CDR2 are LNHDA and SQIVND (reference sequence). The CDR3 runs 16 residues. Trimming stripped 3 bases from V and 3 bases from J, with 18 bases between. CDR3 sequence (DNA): TGTGCCAGTAGTATGGAGGGAAGGGGACCGTTCTACGAGCAGTACTTC. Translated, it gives CASSMEGRGPFYEQYF.

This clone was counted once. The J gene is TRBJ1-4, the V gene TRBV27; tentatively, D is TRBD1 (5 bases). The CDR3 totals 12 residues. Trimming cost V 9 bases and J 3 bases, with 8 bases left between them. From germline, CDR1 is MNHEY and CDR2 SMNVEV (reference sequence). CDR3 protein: CASRQPNEKLFF. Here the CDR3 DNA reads TGTGCCAGTAGACAGCCTAATGAAAAACTGTTTTTT.